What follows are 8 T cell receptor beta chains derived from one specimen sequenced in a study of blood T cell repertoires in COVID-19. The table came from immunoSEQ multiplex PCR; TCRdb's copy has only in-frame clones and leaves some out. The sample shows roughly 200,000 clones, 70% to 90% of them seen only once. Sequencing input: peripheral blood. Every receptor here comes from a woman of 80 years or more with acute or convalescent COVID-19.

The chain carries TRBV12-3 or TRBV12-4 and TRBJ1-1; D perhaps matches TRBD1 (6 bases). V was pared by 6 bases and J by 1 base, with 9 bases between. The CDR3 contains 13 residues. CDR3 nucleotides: TGTGCCAGCAGCTACAGGGAGAACACTGAAGCTTTCTTT. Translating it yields CASSYRENTEAFF.

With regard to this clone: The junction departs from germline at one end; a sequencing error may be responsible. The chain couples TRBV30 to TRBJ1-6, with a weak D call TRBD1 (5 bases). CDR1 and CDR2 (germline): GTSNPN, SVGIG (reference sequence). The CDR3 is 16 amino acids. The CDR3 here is CAWSLTGGTRNPPPYF. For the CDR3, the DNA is TGTGCCTGGTCCCTCACCGGGGGGACCAGGAACCCGCCACCATACTTT. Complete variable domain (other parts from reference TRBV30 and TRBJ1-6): SQTIHQWPATLVQPVGSPLSLECTVEGTSNPNLYWYRQAAGRGLQLLFYSVGIGQISSEVPQNLSASRPQDRQFILSSKKLLLSDSGFYLCAWSLTGGTRNPPPYFGNGTRLTVT.

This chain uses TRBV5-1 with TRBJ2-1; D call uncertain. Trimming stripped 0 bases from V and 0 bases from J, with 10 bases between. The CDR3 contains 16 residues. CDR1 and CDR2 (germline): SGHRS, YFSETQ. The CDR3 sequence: CASSLADPSSYNEQFF. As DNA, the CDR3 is TGCGCCAGCAGCTTGGCCGACCCTAGCTCCTACAATGAGCAGTTCTTC.

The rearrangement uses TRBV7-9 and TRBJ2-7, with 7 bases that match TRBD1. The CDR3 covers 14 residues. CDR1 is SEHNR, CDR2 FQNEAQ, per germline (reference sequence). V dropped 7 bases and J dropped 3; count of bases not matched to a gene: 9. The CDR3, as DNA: TGTGCCAGCACCCCCAGGGACAGTTACTACGAGCAGTACTTC. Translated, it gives CASTPRDSYYEQYF.

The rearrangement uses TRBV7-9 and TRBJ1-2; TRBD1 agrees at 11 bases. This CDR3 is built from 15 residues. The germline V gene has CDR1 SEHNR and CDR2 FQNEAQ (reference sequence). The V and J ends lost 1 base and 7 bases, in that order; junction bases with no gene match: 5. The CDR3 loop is CASSLEDRGPAGYTF. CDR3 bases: TGTGCCAGCAGCTTAGAGGACAGGGGGCCCGCTGGCTACACCTTC.

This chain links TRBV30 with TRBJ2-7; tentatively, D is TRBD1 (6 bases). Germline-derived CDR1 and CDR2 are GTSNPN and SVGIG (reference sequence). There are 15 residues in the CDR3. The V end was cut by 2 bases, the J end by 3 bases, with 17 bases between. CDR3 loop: CAWSPLDSSSYEQYF. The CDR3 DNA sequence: TGTGCCTGGAGTCCTCTGGACAGTTCCAGCTACGAGCAGTACTTC.

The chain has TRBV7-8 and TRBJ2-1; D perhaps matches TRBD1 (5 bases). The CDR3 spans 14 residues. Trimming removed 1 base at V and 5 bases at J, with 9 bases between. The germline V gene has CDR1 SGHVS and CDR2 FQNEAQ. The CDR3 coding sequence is TGTGCCAGCAGCTTAGTAAGGGGTCACAATGAGCAGTTCTTC. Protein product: CASSLVRGHNEQFF.

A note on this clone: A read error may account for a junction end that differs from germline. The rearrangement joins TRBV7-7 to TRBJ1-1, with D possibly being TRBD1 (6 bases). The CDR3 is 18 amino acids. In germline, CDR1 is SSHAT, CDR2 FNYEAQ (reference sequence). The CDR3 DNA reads TGTGCTAGCAGCTTAGTTGGGAAGCCGGGACATATGACCCTGGGGGCTTTCTTT. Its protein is CASSLVGKPGHMTLGAFF.